The 6 T cell receptor beta chains given below trace back to one sample, sequenced in a study of shared clonotypes between healthy human individuals. Clones were sequenced by immunoSEQ multiplex PCR, and TCRdb holds only the in-frame ones, with some missing. The sample includes under 2.5 million clones, about 90% of them seen just once. The sequenced sample consisted of naive CD4+ T cells from PBMCs. This sample's subset: CD45RA+ positively selected. The receptors derive from a man aged 18 to 30 in good health. Some clones in this sample may be carry-over from other donors' samples.

The chain joins TRBV5-1 to TRBJ2-5; no clear D gene. The CDR3 runs to 12 residues. With 4 bases removed from V and 3 bases from J, the gap between germline ends came to 7 bases. The V gene's germline CDR1 is SGHRS and CDR2 YFSETQ. CDR3 loop: CASSRSKETQYF. For the CDR3, the DNA is TGCGCCAGCAGCAGGAGTAAAGAGACCCAGTACTTC. Full variable domain (outside the CDR3, taken from reference TRBV5-1 and TRBJ2-5): KAGVTQTPRYLIKTRGQQVTLSCSPISGHRSVSWYQQTPGQGLQFLFEYFSETQRNKGNFPGRFSGRQFSNSRSEMNVSTLELGDSALYLCASSRSKETQYFGPGTRLLVL.

The gene calls are TRBV7-3 and TRBJ1-3; D not resolved. Trimming took off 5 bases at V and 4 bases at J, with 9 bases between the two ends. CDR1 SGHTA and CDR2 FQGTGA come from the germline V gene. This CDR3 is built from 13 residues. In nucleotides, the CDR3 is TGTGCCAGCAGCCCGCCTGGGGGAAACACCATATATTTT. As protein: CASSPPGGNTIYF.

The J gene is TRBJ1-4, the V gene TRBV4-3; no firm D call. Trimming cost V 1 base and J 8 bases, with 5 bases left between them. CDR1 and CDR2 (germline): LGHNA, YSLEER. This CDR3 is 12 amino acids long. CDR3 sequence: CASSQVREKLFF. The CDR3 DNA sequence: TGCGCCAGCAGCCAAGTCCGGGAAAAACTGTTTTTT.

This rearrangement joins TRBV6-5 to TRBJ1-3; TRBD1 might be the D (5 bases). Germline V gene data show CDR1 as MNHEY and CDR2 as SVGAGI. The V and J ends lost 5 bases and 0 bases respectively, with 8 bases between them. This CDR3 comprises 14 residues. The CDR3 reads CASSPGGSGNTIYF. CDR3 nucleotide sequence: TGTGCCAGCAGTCCTGGGGGCTCTGGAAACACCATATATTTT.

The chain joins TRBV5-1 to TRBJ1-1, with 7 bases that match TRBD1. Unmatched junction bases numbered 5, after V lost 5 bases and J lost 1 base. The germline V gene encodes CDR1 SGHRS and CDR2 YFSETQ. This CDR3 contains 14 residues. CDR3 sequence reads: CASRLGTANTEAFF. DNA for the CDR3: TGCGCCAGCAGGCTTGGGACAGCGAACACTGAAGCTTTCTTT.

V is TRBV15 and J is TRBJ1-1; D ambiguous. Germline V gene lookup returns CDR1 LNHNV and CDR2 YYDKDF (reference sequence). The CDR3 has 13 amino acids. Trimming removed 1 base at V and 11 bases at J, with 14 bases between. The chain's CDR3 is CATSRGQPLWAFF. DNA of the CDR3: TGTGCCACCAGCAGAGGACAACCTCTCTGGGCTTTCTTT.